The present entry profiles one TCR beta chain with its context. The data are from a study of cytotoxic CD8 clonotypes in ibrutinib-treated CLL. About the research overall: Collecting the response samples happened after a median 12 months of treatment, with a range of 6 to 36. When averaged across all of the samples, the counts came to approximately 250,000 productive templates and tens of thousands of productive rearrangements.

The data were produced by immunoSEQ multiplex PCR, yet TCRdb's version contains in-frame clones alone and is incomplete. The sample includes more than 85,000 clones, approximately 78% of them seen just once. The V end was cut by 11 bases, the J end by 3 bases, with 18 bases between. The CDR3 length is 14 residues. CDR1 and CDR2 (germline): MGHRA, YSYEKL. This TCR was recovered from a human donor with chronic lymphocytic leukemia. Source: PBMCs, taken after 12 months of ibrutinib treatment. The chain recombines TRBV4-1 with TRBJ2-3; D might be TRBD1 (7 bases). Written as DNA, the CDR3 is TGCGCCTCCCAATGGCAGGGGGGTACAGATACGCAGTATTTT. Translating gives CASQWQGGTDTQYF.